These T cell receptor beta chains were read from a single sample in a study of vaccination effects on CD4 cells after COVID-19. Antigen specificity for these receptors is unknown. Profiling relied on immunoSEQ multiplex PCR, and the TCRdb table lists in-frame clones only, not all of them. The table lists about 61,000 clones, roughly 80% of them singletons. Specimen: CD4+ T cells from PBMCs cultured with HCoV-229E spike peptides, collected before COVID-19 vaccination. The receptor set was obtained from a human donor who received a COVID-19 vaccine. CDR3s include the opening cysteine and the closing phenylalanine or tryptophan. D genes are given only for firm matches. Clone size appears in some rows only: once, few, many, or a class for an expanded clone.

TRBV7-9	TRBJ2-3	NA	TRBD2	CASSSYGRGDTQYF	TGTGCCAGCAGCTCCTATGGACGGGGGGACACGCAGTATTTT
TRBV5-5	TRBJ1-3	NA	NA	CASSWLQTSEPGNTIYF	TGTGCCAGCAGCTGGCTACAGACGTCTGAGCCTGGAAACACCATATATTTT
TRBV19	TRBJ2-5	NA	NA	CASSMTGTETQYF	TGTGCCAGTAGTATGACGGGTACTGAGACCCAGTACTTC
TRBV11-1	TRBJ1-2	NA	NA	CASSWAGDGYTF	TGTGCCAGCAGCTGGGCAGGGGACGGCTACACCTTC
TRBV6-1	TRBJ1-1	NA	NA	CASSPTALNTEAFF	TGTGCCAGCAGTCCGACAGCCTTGAACACTGAAGCTTTCTTT
TRBV6-5	TRBJ1-4	NA	NA	CASSYSGNEKLFF	TGTGCCAGCAGTTACTCAGGGAATGAAAAACTGTTTTTT
TRBV7-8	TRBJ1-5	NA	NA	CASSLAKGSPWPQHF	TGTGCCAGCAGCTTAGCGAAGGGCAGCCCGTGGCCCCAGCATTTT
TRBV10-3	TRBJ1-5	NA	NA	CAISESIPGNQPQHF	TGTGCCATCAGTGAGTCGATTCCGGGCAATCAGCCCCAGCATTTT
TRBV18	TRBJ2-3	NA	TRBD1	CASSRRGQSTDTQYF	TGTGCCAGCTCACGACGGGGACAGAGCACAGATACGCAGTATTTT
TRBV6-6	TRBJ1-3	few	TRBD1	CASRTTGGGGNTIYF	TGTGCCAGCAGGACGACAGGGGGCGGTGGAAACACCATATATTTT
TRBV28	TRBJ1-6	NA	TRBD1	CASTPILGQLNSPLHF	TGTGCCAGCACCCCGATTTTGGGACAGCTCAATTCACCCCTCCACTTT
TRBV6-5	TRBJ2-6	once	NA	CASSTVGSGANVLTF	TGTGCCAGCAGTACGGTCGGCTCTGGGGCCAACGTCCTGACTTTC
TRBV5-1	TRBJ1-1	NA	NA	CASRSEALMTEAFF	TGCGCCAGCAGGTCGGAGGCTTTGATGACTGAAGCTTTCTTT
TRBV5-8	TRBJ2-3	NA	NA	CASSLGLGQDTDTQYF	TGTGCCAGCAGCTTGGGTCTGGGCCAGGACACAGATACGCAGTATTTT
TRBV7-3	TRBJ1-5	NA	NA	CASSSGTEGNQPQHF	TGTGCCAGCAGCTCCGGGACTGAGGGCAATCAGCCCCAGCATTTT
TRBV7-8	TRBJ2-3	NA	NA	CASYRFGQHGTDTQYF	TGTGCCAGCTACCGTTTCGGGCAACACGGCACAGATACGCAGTATTTT
TRBV2	TRBJ1-1	NA	NA	CASTLGMNTEAFF	TGTGCCAGCACGTTAGGAATGAACACTGAAGCTTTCTTT
TRBV6-5	TRBJ2-5	NA	NA	CASSREIQETQYF	TGTGCCAGCAGCAGAGAGATCCAAGAGACCCAGTACTTC
TRBV5-1	TRBJ1-4	NA	TRBD1	CASSPGTVNEKLFF	TGCGCCAGCAGCCCCGGGACAGTTAATGAAAAACTGTTTTTT
TRBV18	TRBJ1-1	once	NA	CASSPPGRPNTEAFF	TGTGCCAGCTCACCACCTGGCAGGCCGAACACTGAAGCTTTCTTT
TRBV7-2	TRBJ1-2	NA	TRBD1	CASSLWDRAEGYTF	TGTGCCAGCAGCTTATGGGACAGGGCTGAGGGCTACACCTTC
TRBV18	TRBJ2-1	NA	TRBD2	CASSPRTSGGSSYNEQFF	TGTGCCAGCTCACCCAGGACTAGCGGGGGGAGCTCCTACAATGAGCAGTTCTTC
TRBV7-2	TRBJ1-2	NA	NA	CASSLLQGDYGYTF	TGTGCCAGCAGCTTGTTACAGGGCGACTATGGCTACACCTTC
TRBV9	TRBJ2-5	NA	TRBD2	CASSVNSGGQETQYF	TGTGCCAGCAGCGTAAACTCGGGGGGCCAAGAGACCCAGTACTTC
TRBV6-1	TRBJ2-5	NA	NA	CASSEIAGETQYF	TGTGCCAGCAGTGAAATCGCAGGAGAGACCCAGTACTTC
TRBV5-6	TRBJ2-1	NA	TRBD2	CASSLLGGGASYNEQFF	TGTGCCAGCAGCTTGTTAGGCGGGGGGGCGTCCTACAATGAGCAGTTCTTC
TRBV24-1	TRBJ2-2	once	NA	CATSDRGYTGELFF	TGTGCCACCAGTGATCGAGGATACACCGGGGAGCTGTTTTTT
TRBV7-2	TRBJ2-5	NA	NA	CASSLAGQGSETQYF	TGTGCCAGCAGCTTAGCCGGCCAGGGGTCTGAGACCCAGTACTTC
TRBV2	TRBJ2-5	NA	NA	CASHRQETQYF	TGTGCCAGCCACCGCCAAGAGACCCAGTACTTC
TRBV28	TRBJ1-5	NA	NA	CATLLNSGGNQPQHF	TGTGCCACCCTTCTGAACAGCGGGGGCAATCAGCCCCAGCATTTT
TRBV12-5	TRBJ1-5	NA	NA	CASGLVGGREYSNQPQHF	TGTGCTAGTGGTTTGGTAGGGGGGCGAGAGTATAGCAATCAGCCCCAGCATTTT
TRBV2	TRBJ1-1	NA	TRBD1	CASTIKRTGRGTEAFF	TGTGCCAGCACAATAAAGCGGACAGGGAGGGGCACTGAAGCTTTCTTT
TRBV5-1	TRBJ2-2	NA	TRBD1	CASSLTDRLNTGELFF	TGCGCCAGCAGCTTGACGGACAGGCTGAACACCGGGGAGCTGTTTTTT
TRBV7-8	TRBJ2-2	NA	NA	CASSLRWGVRGGTGELFF	TGTGCCAGCAGCTTGCGTTGGGGGGTTCGAGGCGGGACCGGGGAGCTGTTTTTT
TRBV29-1	TRBJ2-1	NA	NA	CSVGTHAYNEQFF	TGCAGCGTTGGCACACACGCCTACAATGAGCAGTTCTTC
TRBV6-5	TRBJ2-5	NA	NA	CASSQVPQETQYF	TGTGCCAGCAGCCAGGTTCCTCAGGAGACCCAGTACTTC
TRBV7-8	TRBJ2-2	NA	TRBD1	CASSLRTGTGELFF	TGTGCCAGCAGCCTGAGGACAGGAACCGGGGAGCTGTTTTTT
TRBV30	TRBJ2-3	NA	TRBD1	CAWSPIRQGQDTQYF	TGTGCCTGGAGCCCCATCCGACAGGGACAAGATACGCAGTATTTT
TRBV5-1	TRBJ1-1	few	NA	CASSLVPGATNTEAFF	TGCGCCAGCAGCTTGGTGCCTGGGGCTACGAACACTGAAGCTTTCTTT
TRBV4-3	TRBJ2-3	NA	NA	CASSEEGTDTQYF	TGCGCCAGCAGCGAGGAGGGCACAGATACGCAGTATTTT
TRBV3-1/TRBV3-2	TRBJ2-4	NA	NA	CASSRAGQSAKNIQYF	TGTGCCAGCAGCCGAGCAGGACAGTCGGCCAAAAACATTCAGTACTTC
TRBV6-5	TRBJ1-5	NA	NA	CASTLLDGQNQPQHF	TGTGCCAGCACCCTCCTAGACGGACAGAATCAGCCCCAGCATTTT
TRBV7-6	TRBJ2-3	NA	TRBD2	CASSLNSAGGPVDTQYF	TGTGCCAGCAGCTTAAACTCGGCGGGGGGGCCGGTCGATACGCAGTATTTT
TRBV7-9	TRBJ1-6	few	TRBD1	CASSPTGGGSPLHF	TGTGCCAGCAGCCCGACAGGGGGAGGCTCACCCCTCCACTTT
TRBV7-9	TRBJ1-2	NA	NA	CASSLYREGYTF	TGTGCCAGCAGCTTATACAGGGAAGGCTACACCTTC
TRBV18	TRBJ2-5	NA	NA	CASSPRRDTQETQYF	TGTGCCAGCTCACCGAGACGGGACACCCAAGAGACCCAGTACTTC
TRBV5-1	TRBJ2-3	NA	NA	CASSLVTGGTDTQYF	TGCGCCAGCAGCTTGGTAACCGGGGGCACAGATACGCAGTATTTT
TRBV2	TRBJ2-2	NA	NA	CASTSRIVSTGELFF	TGTGCCAGCACCTCTCGCATTGTTTCCACCGGGGAGCTGTTTTTT
TRBV6-6	TRBJ2-2	NA	NA	CASSHSIPGDTGELFF	TGTGCCAGCAGCCACTCGATCCCTGGGGACACCGGGGAGCTGTTTTTT
TRBV3-1/TRBV3-2	TRBJ1-2	NA	NA	CASSPAGGSWYGYTF	TGTGCCAGCAGCCCCGCGGGGGGGTCTTGGTATGGCTACACCTTC
TRBV2	TRBJ2-2	NA	NA	CASVFYESGELFF	TGTGCCAGCGTCTTTTATGAATCCGGGGAGCTGTTTTTT
TRBV30	TRBJ1-2	once	NA	CAWSRGRLNYGYTF	TGTGCCTGGAGTCGGGGCAGGTTGAACTATGGCTACACCTTC
TRBV5-4	TRBJ2-5	NA	TRBD2	CASSTTSGARETQYF	TGTGCCAGCAGCACTACTAGCGGGGCGCGAGAGACCCAGTACTTC
TRBV4-1	TRBJ2-3	few	TRBD2	CASSWTSDTQYF	TGCGCCAGCAGCTGGACTAGCGATACGCAGTATTTT
TRBV4-1	TRBJ2-5	once	NA	CASSHVALETQYF	TGCGCCAGCAGCCATGTGGCCCTGGAGACCCAGTACTTC
TRBV19	TRBJ1-2	NA	NA	CASSTWDGNYGYTF	TGTGCCAGTAGTACCTGGGACGGAAACTATGGCTACACCTTC
TRBV4-2	TRBJ1-1	once	TRBD1	CASSHRDRGGTEAFF	TGTGCCAGCAGCCACCGGGACAGGGGAGGCACTGAAGCTTTCTTT